This record covers a single T cell receptor beta chain. CDR3 length: 15 amino acids. Trimming cost V 2 bases and J 10 bases; bases outside gene matches: 10. Germline V gene data show CDR1 as GTSNPN and CDR2 as SVGIG (reference sequence). Assay: immunoSEQ multiplex PCR; the TCRdb copy retains only in-frame clones and omits some. This sample has roughly 50,000 clones, with 77% found just once. This sample was included in a study of OX40 agonist ivuxolimab in advanced cancers. The wider study: Hepatocellular carcinoma, melanoma, renal cell or head and neck cancer was diagnosed in the dose-escalation patients. Partial responses were recorded for three patients, including one with hepatocellular carcinoma and two with cutaneous melanoma.

The study sampled blood at baseline, cycle 4 day 1, and cycle 7 day 1. The source was CD4+ or CD8+ T cells sorted from blood, collected in a trial of the OX40 agonist ivuxolimab. V gene TRBV30 combines with J gene TRBJ1-6, with TRBD1 matching 8 bases. This sequence originates from an adult with an advanced solid tumor such as melanoma, head and neck, liver or kidney cancer. The CDR3 sequence: CAWSPWTGSSSPLHF. CDR3 bases: TGTGCCTGGAGTCCCTGGACAGGGTCCTCCTCACCCCTCCACTTT. The complete variable domain, with remaining parts taken from reference TRBV30 and TRBJ1-6, reads SQTIHQWPATLVQPVGSPLSLECTVEGTSNPNLYWYRQAAGRGLQLLFYSVGIGQISSEVPQNLSASRPQDRQFILSSKKLLLSDSGFYLCAWSPWTGSSSPLHFGNGTRLTVT.